This T cell receptor (beta chain) was sequenced in a study of shared clonotypes between healthy human individuals. Study summary: Each donor's CD4 naive and CD4 memory cells filled three plates apiece, CD8 naive two, and CD8 memory one. Study results and caveats: Relative to memory subsets, naive subsets generally showed larger estimated richness. Sampling used blood alone; tissue repertoires probably differ.

CD8 cells classed as naive were CD45RO-negative and positively selected for CCR7, excluding terminally differentiated effector memory CD45RA+ cells. The authors split each subset's genomic DNA evenly across several immunoSEQ plates. The protocol was immunoSEQ multiplex PCR, while the TCRdb copy is restricted to in-frame clones and leaves out a portion. The table shows some 2,000,000 clones, with about 95% occurring only once. Comment on this clone: What it binds is unknown.

The source material was naive CD8+ T cells sorted from blood. The TCR originated in a man between 18 and 29 years old in good health.

This CDR3 reads CASRPTLSNQPQHF. CDR3 DNA: TGTGCCAGTAGGCCTACGCTTAGCAATCAGCCCCAGCATTTT. V and J are TRBV19 and TRBJ1-5; D unresolved. The CDR3 is 14 residues long. Per germline, CDR1 LNHDA and CDR2 SQIVND (reference sequence). V was trimmed by 6 bases and J by 0 bases, leaving 9 bases between them.